This TCR beta chain was sequenced during a study of T-cell reconstitution after alpha-beta-depleted transplantation in children. Overall study findings and caveats: Newly produced T cells mostly accounted for T-cell counts and diversity one year post-transplant. In patients about two months after transplant, alpha-beta T cells reportedly arose from several hundred expanded graft clones. Where some patients showed high TCRbeta diversity at day 60, it came from recipient T cells and thymic progenitors that had survived.

This CDR3 is 16 amino acids long. Germline trimming cut 2 bases from V and 6 bases from J; bases unmatched to any gene: 6. Preparation of the TCRbeta library involved a method that used unique molecular identifiers. In TCRdb, the PCR reads were re-called with MiXCR into one record per CDR3 protein. The profile covers fewer than 350,000 distinct CDR3 sequences, with just over 7.5% appearing a single time and approximately 9.1% taken by the ten largest. This clonotype came up many times. Its antigen remains unknown. The material sequenced was peripheral blood, taken 360 days after TCRalphabeta/CD19-depleted stem cell transplant. The receptor was derived from a female patient between 2 and 10 years old who had a stem cell transplant for Fanconi anemia, so the T cells may come from the graft donor. V and J are TRBV12-3 or TRBV12-4 and TRBJ2-2; 10 nucleotides match TRBD2. CDR3 DNA sequence: TGTGCCAGCAGTTTATACCTAGCGGGAGCGTCCGGGGAGCTGTTTTTT. This gives the protein CASSLYLAGASGELFF.